This TCR beta chain was identified in a study of T cell responses to AZD1222 COVID-19 vaccine. Study-level background: Combined were second doses at about 4 or about 12 weeks. Notes on the study in general: Dominant at 160-218 and 743-854, vaccine-associated CD4 TCRs also spanned spike. Spike-specific TCR breadth and depth both grew after two AZD1222 doses. Epitopes outside B.1.351 and B.1.1.7 mutated regions reportedly drew nearly half of spike TCRs.

Profiled with immunoSEQ multiplex PCR; TCRdb holds only in-frame clones, not every one. The repertoire has some 100,000 clones, about 85% of them found once; the top ten carry 1.8%. This CDR3 is built from 14 residues. V was shortened by 0 bases and J by 0 bases, with 6 bases between the two germline ends. Per the germline V gene, CDR1 is SGHNT and CDR2 is YYREEE (reference sequence). About this clone: The antigen is not known.

The sample consisted of peripheral blood, taken on day 0 of AZD1222 vaccination. The chain employs TRBV5-4 and TRBJ1-1; D gene unclear. The sequence derives from an adult in good health. CDR3 loop: CASSLEQLNTEAFF. The DNA for the CDR3 is TGTGCCAGCAGCTTGGAACAGTTGAACACTGAAGCTTTCTTT.